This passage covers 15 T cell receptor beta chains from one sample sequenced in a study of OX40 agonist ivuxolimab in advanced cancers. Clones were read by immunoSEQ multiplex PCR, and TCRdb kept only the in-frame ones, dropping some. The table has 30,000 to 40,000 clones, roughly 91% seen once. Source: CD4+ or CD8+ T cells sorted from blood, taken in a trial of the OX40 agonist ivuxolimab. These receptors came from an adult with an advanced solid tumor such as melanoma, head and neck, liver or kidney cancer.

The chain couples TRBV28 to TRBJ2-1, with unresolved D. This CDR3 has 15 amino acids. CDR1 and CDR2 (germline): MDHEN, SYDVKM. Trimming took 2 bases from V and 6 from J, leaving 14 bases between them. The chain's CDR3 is CASSLTWNPTNEQFF. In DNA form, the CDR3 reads TGTGCCAGCAGTTTAACTTGGAATCCTACCAATGAGCAGTTCTTC.

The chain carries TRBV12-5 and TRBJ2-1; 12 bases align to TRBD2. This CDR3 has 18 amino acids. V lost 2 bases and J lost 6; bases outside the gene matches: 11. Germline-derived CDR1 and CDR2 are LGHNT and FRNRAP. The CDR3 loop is CASGLLLAGGSDFNEQFF. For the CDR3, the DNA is TGTGCTAGTGGTTTGTTACTAGCGGGGGGCTCGGATTTCAATGAGCAGTTCTTC.

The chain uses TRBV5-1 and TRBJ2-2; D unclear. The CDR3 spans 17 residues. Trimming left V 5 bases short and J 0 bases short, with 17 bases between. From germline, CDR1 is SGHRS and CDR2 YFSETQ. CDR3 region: CASSWVSRWTNTGELFF. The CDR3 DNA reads TGCGCCAGCAGTTGGGTCTCCAGGTGGACGAACACCGGGGAGCTGTTTTTT.

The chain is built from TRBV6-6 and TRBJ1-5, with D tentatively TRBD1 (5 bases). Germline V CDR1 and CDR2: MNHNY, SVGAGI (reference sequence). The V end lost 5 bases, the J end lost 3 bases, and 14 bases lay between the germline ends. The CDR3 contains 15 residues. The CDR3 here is CASSPGTTANQPQHF. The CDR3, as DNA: TGTGCCAGCAGTCCCGGGACCACGGCCAATCAGCCCCAGCATTTT.

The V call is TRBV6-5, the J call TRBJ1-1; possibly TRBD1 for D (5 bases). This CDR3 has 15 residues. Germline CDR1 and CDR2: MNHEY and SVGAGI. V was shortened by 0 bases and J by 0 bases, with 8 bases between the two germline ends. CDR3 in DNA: TGTGCCAGCAGTTACTCAAGAGGGGTGAACACTGAAGCTTTCTTT. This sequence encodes CASSYSRGVNTEAFF.

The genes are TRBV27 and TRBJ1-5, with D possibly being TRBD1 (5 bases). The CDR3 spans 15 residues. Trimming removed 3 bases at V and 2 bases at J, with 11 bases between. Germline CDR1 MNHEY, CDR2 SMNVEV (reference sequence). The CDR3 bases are TGTGCCAGCAGTTTCGGAAGGGGAGGCAATCAGCCCCAGCATTTT. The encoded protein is CASSFGRGGNQPQHF.

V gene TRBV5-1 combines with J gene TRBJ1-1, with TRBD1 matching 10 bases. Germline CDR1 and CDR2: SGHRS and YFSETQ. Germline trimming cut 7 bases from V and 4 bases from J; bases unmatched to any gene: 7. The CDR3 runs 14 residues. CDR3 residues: CASYVGQGITEAFF. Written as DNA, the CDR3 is TGCGCCAGCTATGTGGGACAGGGGATCACTGAAGCTTTCTTT.

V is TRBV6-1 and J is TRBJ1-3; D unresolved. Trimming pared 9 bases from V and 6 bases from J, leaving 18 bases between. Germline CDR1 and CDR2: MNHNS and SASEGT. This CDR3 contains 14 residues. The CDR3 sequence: CASTDPRKENTIYF. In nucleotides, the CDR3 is TGTGCCAGTACGGACCCCAGGAAAGAAAACACCATATATTTT.

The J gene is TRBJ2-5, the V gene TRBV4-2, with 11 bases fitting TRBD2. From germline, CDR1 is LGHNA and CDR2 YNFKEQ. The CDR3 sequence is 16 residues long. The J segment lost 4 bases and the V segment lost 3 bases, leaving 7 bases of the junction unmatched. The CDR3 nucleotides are TGTGCCAGCAGCCACGGTAGCGGGGGGGCTAGAGAGACCCAGTACTTC. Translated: CASSHGSGGARETQYF.

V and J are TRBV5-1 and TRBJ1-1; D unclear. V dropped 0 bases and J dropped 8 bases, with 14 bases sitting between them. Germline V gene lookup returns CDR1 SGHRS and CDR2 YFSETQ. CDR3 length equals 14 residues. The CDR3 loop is CASSLALGSGEAFF. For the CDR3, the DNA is TGCGCCAGCAGCTTGGCGCTGGGGTCGGGCGAAGCTTTCTTT. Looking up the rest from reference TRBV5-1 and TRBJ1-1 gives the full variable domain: KAGVTQTPRYLIKTRGQQVTLSCSPISGHRSVSWYQQTPGQGLQFLFEYFSETQRNKGNFPGRFSGRQFSNSRSEMNVSTLELGDSALYLCASSLALGSGEAFFGQGTRLTVV.

The CDR3 DNA reads as TGTGCCAGCAGGGACAGGGATAATTCACCCCTCCACTTT. Its protein product is CASRDRDNSPLHF. The chain has TRBV6-4 and TRBJ1-6, with 8 bases matching TRBD1. With 6 bases clipped from V and 5 bases from J, the junction kept 0 bases outside the gene matches. Germline V gene lookup returns CDR1 MRHNA and CDR2 SNTAGT. This CDR3 contains 13 residues.

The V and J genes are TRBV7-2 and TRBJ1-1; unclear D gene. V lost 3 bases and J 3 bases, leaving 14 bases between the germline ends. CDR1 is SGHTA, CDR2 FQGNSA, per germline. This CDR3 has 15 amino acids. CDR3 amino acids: CASSFGPPWDTEAFF. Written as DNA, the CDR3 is TGTGCCAGCAGCTTTGGACCCCCGTGGGACACTGAAGCTTTCTTT.

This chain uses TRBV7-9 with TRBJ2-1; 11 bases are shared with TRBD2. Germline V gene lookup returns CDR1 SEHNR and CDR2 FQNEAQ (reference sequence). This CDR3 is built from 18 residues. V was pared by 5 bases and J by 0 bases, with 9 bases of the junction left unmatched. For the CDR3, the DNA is TGTGCCAGCAGCCAGGGACTAGCGGTAATCAGCTCCTACAATGAGCAGTTCTTC. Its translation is CASSQGLAVISSYNEQFF.

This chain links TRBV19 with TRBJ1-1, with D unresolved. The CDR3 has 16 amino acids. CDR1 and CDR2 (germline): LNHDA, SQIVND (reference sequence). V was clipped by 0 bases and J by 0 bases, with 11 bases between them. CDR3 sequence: CASSIDRETLNTEAFF. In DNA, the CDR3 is TGTGCCAGTAGTATAGATCGGGAGACCCTGAACACTGAAGCTTTCTTT. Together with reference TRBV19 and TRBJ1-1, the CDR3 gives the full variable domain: DGGITQSPKYLFRKEGQNVTLSCEQNLNHDAMYWYRQDPGQGLRLIYYSQIVNDFQKGDIAEGYSVSREKKESFPLTVTSAQKNPTAFYLCASSIDRETLNTEAFFGQGTRLTVV.

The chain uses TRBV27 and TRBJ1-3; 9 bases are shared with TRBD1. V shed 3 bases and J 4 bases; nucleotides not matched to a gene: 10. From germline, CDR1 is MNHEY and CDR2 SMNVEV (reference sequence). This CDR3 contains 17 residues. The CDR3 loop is CASSFLPWTGAGNTIYF. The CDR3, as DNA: TGTGCCAGCAGTTTCCTTCCCTGGACAGGGGCCGGAAACACCATATATTTT.